A single sample gave rise to the 22 T cell receptor beta chains below, sequenced in a study of OX40 agonist ivuxolimab in advanced cancers. The method was immunoSEQ multiplex PCR; TCRdb's version includes in-frame clones alone and lacks a portion of them. The top ten hold roughly 61% of the sample, which has about 5,600 clones, 70% to 75% seen once. This specimen was CD4+ or CD8+ T cells sorted from blood, taken in a trial of the OX40 agonist ivuxolimab. These receptors originate from an adult with an advanced solid tumor such as melanoma, head and neck, liver or kidney cancer.

This clone occurred a few times. The chain joins TRBV7-2 to TRBJ1-2; D remains ambiguous. This CDR3 spans 13 amino acids. With 5 bases removed from V and 8 bases from J, the gap between germline ends came to 15 bases. The germline gives CDR1 SGHTA, CDR2 FQGNSA. CDR3 sequence: CASSQPTSRGYTF. DNA for the CDR3: TGTGCCAGCAGCCAGCCCACCAGCCGGGGCTACACCTTC.

The V call is TRBV9, the J call TRBJ2-1; a weak D match, TRBD1 (5 bases). The CDR3 has 14 residues. V lost 6 bases to trimming and J lost 4 bases, with 14 bases between them. Germline V CDR1 and CDR2: SGDLS, YYNGEE. CDR3: CASNQGSPYNEQFF. The CDR3, as DNA: TGTGCCAGCAATCAGGGAAGTCCATACAATGAGCAGTTCTTC.

The V gene is TRBV19, the J gene TRBJ2-7; 7 bases map to TRBD2. CDR3 length: 13 residues. The J segment lost 3 bases and the V segment lost 5 bases, leaving 4 bases of the junction unmatched. The germline CDR1 and CDR2 sequences are LNHDA and SQIVND (reference sequence). The CDR3 DNA reads as TGTGCCAGTAGTTTGGCGGGAGACTACGAGCAGTACTTC. It codes for CASSLAGDYEQYF.

Here the CDR3 reads CAISESQGAGNIQYF. The CDR3 nucleotides are TGTGCCATCAGTGAGTCTCAGGGGGCGGGAAACATTCAGTACTTC. The V call is TRBV10-3, the J call TRBJ2-4; TRBD1 matches at 8 bases. The CDR3 totals 15 residues. V lost 0 bases to trimming and J lost 6 bases; unmatched junction nucleotides: 4. The germline CDR1 and CDR2 sequences are ENHRY and SYGVKD.

J is TRBJ1-1 and V is TRBV6-6; possible D gene TRBD1, 5 bases. The ends were cut back, 5 bases at V and 6 bases at J, with 16 bases in the middle. The CDR3 is made up of 14 amino acids. Germline CDR1 reads MNHNY; CDR2 reads SVGAGI (reference sequence). The CDR3 bases are TGTGCCAGCAGTGTCGGGACGGGGGTGGCTGAAGCTTTCTTT. This encodes CASSVGTGVAEAFF.

The gene calls are TRBV7-2 and TRBJ1-1, with D unresolved. There are 17 residues in the CDR3. V lost 7 bases, J lost 3 bases, and 24 bases lay in between. CDR1 and CDR2 from the germline V gene are SGHTA and FQGNSA. The CDR3, as DNA: TGTGCCAGCATCCTAATGCCCCCCCCACCCGTGGACACTGAAGCTTTCTTT. This codes for CASILMPPPPVDTEAFF. The entire variable domain, with the rest obtained from reference TRBV7-2 and TRBJ1-1, is as follows: GAGVSQSPSNKVTEKGKDVELRCDPISGHTALYWYRQSLGQGLEFLIYFQGNSAPDKSGLPSDRFSAERTGGSVSTLTIQRTQQEDSAVYLCASILMPPPPVDTEAFFGQGTRLTVV.

This rearrangement joins TRBV19 to TRBJ2-1, with TRBD1 identical over 10 bases. The germline V gene encodes CDR1 LNHDA and CDR2 SQIVND (reference sequence). With 4 bases clipped from V and 7 bases from J, the junction kept 13 bases outside the gene matches. The CDR3 sequence is 17 residues long. This CDR3 is CASSNNMKGQGTNEQFF. CDR3 DNA sequence: TGTGCCAGTAGTAATAACATGAAGGGACAGGGGACGAATGAGCAGTTCTTC.

The gene calls are TRBV4-3 and TRBJ1-6, with 10 bases that match TRBD1. This CDR3 is 18 amino acids long. Germline V lookup: CDR1 LGHNA, CDR2 YSLEER. The trim removed 0 bases at V and 1 base at J, leaving 3 bases unmatched. This chain's CDR3 is CASSQDRQGASYNSPLHF. The DNA of the CDR3 is TGCGCCAGCAGCCAAGATAGACAGGGGGCTTCCTATAATTCACCCCTCCACTTT.

The rearrangement uses TRBV11-3 and TRBJ1-5; D is unclear. Germline values: CDR1 SGHNT, CDR2 YENEEA. V shed 1 base and J shed 7 bases, with 8 bases lying between them. CDR3 length equals 13 residues. CDR3: CASSLGTAQPQHF. The CDR3 bases are TGTGCCAGCAGCTTAGGTACAGCCCAGCCCCAGCATTTT.

The CDR3, as DNA: TGTGCCAGCAGCCTTAGCGGGGAAGAGACCCAGTACTTC. This codes for CASSLSGEETQYF. V gene TRBV7-6 combines with J gene TRBJ2-5, with 8 nucleotides matching TRBD2. The CDR3 is 13 amino acids. The germline V gene has CDR1 SGHVS and CDR2 FNYEAQ. Unmatched junction bases numbered 2, after V lost 5 bases and J lost 3 bases.

This clone occurred once. This chain connects TRBV5-4 to TRBJ2-2; D might be TRBD2 (5 bases). In germline, CDR1 is SGHNT, CDR2 YYREEE (reference sequence). Trimming left V 5 bases short and J 5 bases short, with 7 bases between. The CDR3 extends over 12 amino acids. CDR3 sequence reads: CASSEGTGELFF. CDR3 nucleotides: TGTGCCAGCAGTGAGGGTACCGGGGAGCTGTTTTTT.

The chain is built from TRBV2 and TRBJ2-5, with 8 bases lining up with TRBD1. The J call may be mistaken, given a closer DNA end match to TRBJ2-7. Per germline, CDR1 SNHLY and CDR2 FYNNEI. This CDR3 spans 12 amino acids. The CDR3 protein is CASETGDYEQYF. The CDR3 DNA reads TGTGCCAGCGAGACAGGGGACTACGAGCAGTACTTC.

J is TRBJ2-1 and V is TRBV27; no firm D call. This CDR3 comprises 12 residues. Trimming stripped 7 bases from V and 7 bases from J, with 11 bases between. Germline V CDR1 and CDR2: MNHEY, SMNVEV (reference sequence). The CDR3 spells CASNFPGNEQFF. The CDR3, as DNA: TGTGCCAGCAACTTCCCTGGGAATGAGCAGTTCTTC.

This chain joins TRBV27 and TRBJ1-6; 7 bases are a match to TRBD1. Losses at the gene ends were 7 bases for V and 5 bases for J; bases not matched to a gene: 8. The germline gives CDR1 MNHEY, CDR2 SMNVEV (reference sequence). The CDR3 is made up of 15 amino acids. The CDR3 DNA reads as TGTGCCAGCACCCCAGGGGGGGGAAATAATTCACCCCTCCACTTT. Translated, it gives CASTPGGGNNSPLHF.

The chain joins TRBV5-6 to TRBJ1-6; no firm D call. The V end lost 1 base, the J end lost 7 bases, and 15 bases lay between the germline ends. The CDR3 has 16 residues. CDR1 SGHDT and CDR2 YYEEEE come from the germline V gene. The CDR3 DNA reads TGTGCCAGCAGCTTGATCCGGGCCCCGTGGAATTCACCCCTCCACTTT. Protein product: CASSLIRAPWNSPLHF.

This chain links TRBV7-2 with TRBJ2-7; D not certain. Trimming removed 4 bases at V and 1 base at J, with 11 bases between. Germline CDR1 SGHTA, CDR2 FQGNSA. The CDR3 length is 14 residues. CDR3 loop: CASSSYSTSYEQYF. DNA of the CDR3: TGTGCCAGCAGCTCCTACAGTACTTCCTACGAGCAGTACTTC.

The chain recombines TRBV9 with TRBJ2-3; possibly TRBD1 for D (5 bases). The V end lost 0 bases, the J end lost 3 bases, and 5 bases lay between the germline ends. Germline CDR1 and CDR2: SGDLS and YYNGEE. The CDR3 has 13 residues. The chain's CDR3 is CASSVEGTDTQYF. In DNA form, the CDR3 reads TGTGCCAGCAGCGTAGAGGGGACAGATACGCAGTATTTT.

V gene TRBV9 combines with J gene TRBJ1-5, with D unresolved. The CDR3 consists of 13 residues. CDR1 is SGDLS and CDR2 is YYNGEE in the germline V gene. Trimming stripped 5 bases from V and 9 bases from J, with 15 bases between. The CDR3 DNA sequence: TGTGCCAGCAGTTTAGCCGCGAGACGGCCCCAGCATTTT. Translated: CASSLAARRPQHF.

The rearrangement joins TRBV7-2 to TRBJ2-7, with a tentative D call TRBD1 (5 bases). Germline assignment: CDR1 SGHTA and CDR2 FQGNSA. Trimming stripped 5 bases from V and 6 bases from J, with 14 bases between. The CDR3 spans 13 residues. This CDR3 is CASSQIGDGEQYF. CDR3 nucleotide sequence: TGTGCCAGCAGCCAAATAGGGGATGGCGAGCAGTACTTC.

The chain couples TRBV5-5 to TRBJ1-1; 7 bases agree with TRBD1. This CDR3 contains 15 residues. Germline V CDR1 and CDR2: SGHKS, YYEKEE (reference sequence). V shed 0 bases, J shed 4 bases, and the junction held 6 bases outside the gene matches. The CDR3 spells CASSLASRGATEAFF. CDR3 nucleotide sequence: TGTGCCAGCAGCTTGGCCAGCAGGGGGGCCACTGAAGCTTTCTTT.

This clone was detected only once. The chain combines TRBV2 with TRBJ2-2; D gene uncertain. CDR3 length equals 14 residues. Trimming left V 3 bases short and J 3 bases short, with 8 bases between. Germline CDR1 and CDR2: SNHLY and FYNNEI. Here the CDR3 reads CASSEWRDTGELFF. The CDR3 bases are TGTGCCAGCAGTGAGTGGCGCGACACCGGGGAGCTGTTTTTT.

This chain connects TRBV9 to TRBJ1-2; TRBD1 matches 10 bases. J lost 8 bases, V lost 4 bases, and 5 bases had no gene match. The germline V gene has CDR1 SGDLS and CDR2 YYNGEE. The CDR3 runs 13 residues. The CDR3 DNA follows: TGTGCCAGCAGCATGGACAGGGGGAAGGGCTACACCTTC. Translating gives CASSMDRGKGYTF. Looking up the rest from reference TRBV9 and TRBJ1-2 gives the full variable domain: DSGVTQTPKHLITATGQRVTLRCSPRSGDLSVYWYQQSLDQGLQFLIQYYNGEERAKGNILERFSAQQFPDLHSELNLSSLELGDSALYFCASSMDRGKGYTFGSGTRLTVV.